This T cell receptor beta chain comes out of a study of identical twins. Among all donors, each was a healthy Caucasian. This clonotype has just a few counts. Its antigen is not known. CDR1 KGHDR and CDR2 SFDVKD come from the germline V gene. Trimming pared 5 bases from V and 4 bases from J, leaving 14 bases between. This CDR3 comprises 15 residues. TCRdb used MiXCR to reprocess the 5' RACE reads, holding one entry per CDR3 protein. Altogether 300,000 to 400,000 distinct CDR3 sequences are present, 9% to 15% being singletons, with the ten largest covering 6% to 9%. Regarding the study as a whole: There is a chance that invariant MAIT and iNKT cells partially muddied zero-insertion analyses. Out-of-frame alpha sequences common to twins exhibited an excess of low generation probability. Cross-sectional statistics underpinned the conclusions; the same donors were not followed.

The data also belong to a second study, concerning yellow fever vaccine responses in identical twins.

The sequence derives from a woman aged 18 to 35 in good health. The chain has TRBV24-1 and TRBJ2-1, with a weak D call TRBD2 (6 bases). The sequenced sample consisted of CD8+ T cells sorted from blood. The CDR3 here is CATSVAGFLYNEQFF. In DNA, the CDR3 is TGTGCCACCAGTGTCGCGGGATTCTTGTACAATGAGCAGTTCTTC.